The sequence of this T cell receptor (beta chain) was determined in a study of molecular identifiers for immune sequencing clone quantification. TCRdb itself ran the PCR reads through MiXCR, one entry per CDR3 protein. This sample has some 100,000 distinct CDR3 sequences; about 35% occur once, and the top ten carry under 5.5%. This clonotype was detected many times. This CDR3 comprises 17 residues. From germline, CDR1 is MDHEN and CDR2 SYDVKM. V lost 7 bases, J lost 0 bases, and 22 bases lay in between. Input material: naive CD8+ T cells from blood, with Jurkat cell RNA spiked in. The subset denotes: FACS-sorted CD8+CD4-CCR7+CD45RA+ naive T cells. The sequence was collected from a human donor in good health. Some libraries in this study had Jurkat cell RNA spiked in. This chain connects TRBV28 to TRBJ2-7; no firm D call. CDR3 protein: CASTFFGQSPSSYEQYF. The CDR3 DNA reads as TGTGCCAGCACATTTTTTGGGCAGTCACCAAGCTCCTACGAGCAGTACTTC.